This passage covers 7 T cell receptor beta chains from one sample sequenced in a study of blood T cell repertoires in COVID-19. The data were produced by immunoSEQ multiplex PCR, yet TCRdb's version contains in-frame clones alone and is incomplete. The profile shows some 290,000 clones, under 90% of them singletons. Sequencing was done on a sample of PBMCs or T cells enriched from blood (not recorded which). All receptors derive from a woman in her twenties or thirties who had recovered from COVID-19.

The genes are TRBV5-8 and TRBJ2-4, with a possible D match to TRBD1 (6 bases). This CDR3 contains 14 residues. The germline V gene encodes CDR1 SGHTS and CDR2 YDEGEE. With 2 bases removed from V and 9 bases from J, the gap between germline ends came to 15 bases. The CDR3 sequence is CASSLPQGGAIQYF. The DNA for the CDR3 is TGTGCCAGCAGCTTACCACAGGGTGGGGCCATTCAGTACTTC.

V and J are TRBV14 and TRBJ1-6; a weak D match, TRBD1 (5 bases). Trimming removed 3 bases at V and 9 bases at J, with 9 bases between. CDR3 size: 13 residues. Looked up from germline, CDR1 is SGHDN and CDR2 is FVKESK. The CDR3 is CASSHQGRSPLHF. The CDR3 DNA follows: TGTGCCAGCAGCCATCAGGGTCGTTCACCCCTCCACTTT.

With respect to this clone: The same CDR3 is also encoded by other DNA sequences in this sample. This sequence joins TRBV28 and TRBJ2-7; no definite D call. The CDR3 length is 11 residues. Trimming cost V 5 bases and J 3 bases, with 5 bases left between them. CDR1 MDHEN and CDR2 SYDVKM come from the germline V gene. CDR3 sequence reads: CASSLYYEQYF. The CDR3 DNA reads TGTGCCAGCAGTCTGTACTACGAGCAGTACTTC.

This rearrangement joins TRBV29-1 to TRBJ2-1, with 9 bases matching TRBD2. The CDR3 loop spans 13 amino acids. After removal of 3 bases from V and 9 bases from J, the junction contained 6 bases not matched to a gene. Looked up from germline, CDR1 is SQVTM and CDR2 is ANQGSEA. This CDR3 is CSVEAGGLSEQFF. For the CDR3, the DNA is TGCAGCGTTGAGGCGGGAGGGCTAAGTGAGCAGTTCTTC.

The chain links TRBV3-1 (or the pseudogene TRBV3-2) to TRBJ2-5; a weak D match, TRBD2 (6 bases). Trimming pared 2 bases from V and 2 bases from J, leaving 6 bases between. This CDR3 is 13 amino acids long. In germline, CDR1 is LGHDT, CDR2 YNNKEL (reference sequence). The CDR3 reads CASSQRGQETQYF. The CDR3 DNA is TGTGCCAGCAGCCAACGGGGGCAAGAGACCCAGTACTTC.

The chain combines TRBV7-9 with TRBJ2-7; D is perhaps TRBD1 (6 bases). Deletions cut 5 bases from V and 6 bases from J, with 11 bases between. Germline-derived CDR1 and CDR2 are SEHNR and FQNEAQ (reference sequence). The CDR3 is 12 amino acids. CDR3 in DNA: TGTGCCAGCAGCCCACAGGGATCCGAGCAGTACTTC. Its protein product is CASSPQGSEQYF.

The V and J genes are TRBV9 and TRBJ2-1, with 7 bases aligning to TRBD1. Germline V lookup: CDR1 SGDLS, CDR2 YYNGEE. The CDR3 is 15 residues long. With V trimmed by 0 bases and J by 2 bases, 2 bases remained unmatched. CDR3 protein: CASSVDTGAYNEQFF. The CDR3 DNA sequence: TGTGCCAGCAGCGTAGACACAGGGGCCTACAATGAGCAGTTCTTC. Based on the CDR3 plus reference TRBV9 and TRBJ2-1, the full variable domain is DSGVTQTPKHLITATGQRVTLRCSPRSGDLSVYWYQQSLDQGLQFLIQYYNGEERAKGNILERFSAQQFPDLHSELNLSSLELGDSALYFCASSVDTGAYNEQFFGPGTRLTVL.